A selection of T cell receptor beta chains follows, all from one sample in a study of blood T cell repertoires in COVID-19. Here immunoSEQ multiplex PCR was the method, and the copy in TCRdb shows in-frame clones only, minus some. In the table there are 390,000 or so clones, 89% of which are singletons. Source material: peripheral blood. These receptor sequences come from a woman aged 25 to 39 with COVID-19, enrolled during active disease. The CDR3 runs from the conserved cysteine through the conserved F or W. D genes are given only for firm matches. Not all rows give a size; the values are once, few, many and, for expanded clones, a class.

j_gene | abundance | v_gene | d_gene | CDR3nt | CDR3aa
TRBJ2-1 | once | TRBV6-5 | - | TGTGCCAGCGGCTGGGGGGCCTACAATGAGCAGTTCTTC | CASGWGAYNEQFF
TRBJ2-2 | - | TRBV9 | - | TGTGCCAGCAGCGTAGGGGGTAGCAGGGCCGGGGAGCTGTTTTTT | CASSVGGSRAGELFF
TRBJ2-1 | - | TRBV5-6 | TRBD1 | TGTGCCAGCAGCTTTAGACAGGGGGGTCACAATGAGCAGTTCTTC | CASSFRQGGHNEQFF
TRBJ2-1 | - | TRBV10-1 | TRBD2 | TGCGCCAGCAGTCTAGCGGGGGGGGGATACAATGAGCAGTTCTTC | CASSLAGGGYNEQFF
TRBJ2-2 | - | TRBV9 | TRBD2 | TGTGCCAGCAGCCCTCCGGGACTATCGGAGCCCGGGGAGCTGTTTTTT | CASSPPGLSEPGELFF
TRBJ1-6 | - | TRBV5-1 | TRBD1 | TGCGCCAGCAGCTTCGGACAGGGTCCCTATAATTCACCCCTCCACTTT | CASSFGQGPYNSPLHF
TRBJ2-7 | - | TRBV15 | - | TGTGCCACCAGCAGAGACAGATCGGCAGGGTTCTACGAGCAGTACTTC | CATSRDRSAGFYEQYF
TRBJ1-1 | - | TRBV18 | - | TGTGCCAGCTCACCCCCAGGACTCTACACTGAAGCTTTCTTT | CASSPPGLYTEAFF
TRBJ2-4 | - | TRBV5-1 | TRBD1 | TGCGCCAGCAGCCTGGGACAGGGCGGTTTAAACATTCAGTACTTC | CASSLGQGGLNIQYF
TRBJ1-1 | - | TRBV11-3 | - | TGTGCCAGCAGCGTCCAACAGGACACTGAAGCTTTCTTT | CASSVQQDTEAFF
TRBJ2-3 | - | TRBV5-8 | - | TGTGCCAGCAGCCCGGAACAGGGCACAGATACGCAGTATTTT | CASSPEQGTDTQYF
TRBJ2-7 | - | TRBV12-3/TRBV12-4 | TRBD2 | TGTGCCAGCAGTGCGGGGGTTCCCTACGAGCAGTACTTC | CASSAGVPYEQYF
TRBJ1-3 | - | TRBV11-2 | - | TGTGCCAGCAGCTTCGCGGGGTTCCCTGGAAACACCATATATTTT | CASSFAGFPGNTIYF
TRBJ2-2 | - | TRBV5-1 | TRBD2 | TGCGCCAGCAGCTTGGCGGGTAGCGGGCTAATTATCGCGAACACCGGGGAGCTGTTTTTT | CASSLAGSGLIIANTGELFF
TRBJ2-1 | - | TRBV10-2 | TRBD2 | TGCGCCAGCAGTGAGCCTAGCGGGGGGTCCCAGTACAATGAGCAGTTCTTC | CASSEPSGGSQYNEQFF
TRBJ2-2 | - | TRBV4-3 | - | TGCGCCAGCAGCCAACGGACCGGGGAGCTGTTTTTT | CASSQRTGELFF
TRBJ1-1 | - | TRBV5-4 | - | TGTGCCAGCAGCCCAACCCACGGGGGCACTGAAGCTTTCTTT | CASSPTHGGTEAFF
TRBJ1-3 | - | TRBV6-4 | TRBD1 | TGTGCCAGCAGTGCCCCGGGACAGACATTCTCTGGAAACACCATATATTTT | CASSAPGQTFSGNTIYF
TRBJ2-1 | - | TRBV7-9 | - | TGTGCCAGCAGCTTAGTTCGGGATAGCTCCTACAATGAGCAGTTCTTC | CASSLVRDSSYNEQFF
TRBJ2-2 | once | TRBV6-2/TRBV6-3 | - | TGTGCCAGCAGTTACCCTCGGACCGGGGAGCTGTTTTTT | CASSYPRTGELFF
TRBJ2-1 | - | TRBV10-3 | - | TGTGCCATCAGTGCGGGCGGGACTGGCCGGGGTGAGCAGTTCTTC | CAISAGGTGRGEQFF
TRBJ1-1 | - | TRBV27 | TRBD1 | TGTGCCAGCGATCGACAGGGGAGGAATATAGGAGGATCTGAAGCTTTCTTT | CASDRQGRNIGGSEAFF
TRBJ2-1 | - | TRBV14 | TRBD2 | TGTGCCAGCAGCCAGTATCTCCGGACTAGCGGTTACAATGAGCAGTTCTTC | CASSQYLRTSGYNEQFF
TRBJ2-3 | - | TRBV28 | TRBD1 | TGTGCCAGCACTGATGGACAGGGGGCTTACCGTACAGATACGCAGTATTTT | CASTDGQGAYRTDTQYF
TRBJ2-1 | - | TRBV6-4 | TRBD1 | TGTGCCAGCAGTGACGTCCAGGGGGTTTCCTACAATGAGCAGTTCTTC | CASSDVQGVSYNEQFF
TRBJ2-3 | - | TRBV6-5 | TRBD2 | TGTGCCAGCAGCCACACTAGCGGAAACACAGATACGCAGTATTTT | CASSHTSGNTDTQYF
TRBJ2-2 | - | TRBV6-5 | - | TGTGCCAGCAGTTACTCTAATCCCGGGGAGCTGTTTTTT | CASSYSNPGELFF
TRBJ2-7 | once | TRBV7-2 | - | TGTGCCAGCAGCTTCCAGGGCGAGCAGTACTTC | CASSFQGEQYF
TRBJ1-2 | - | TRBV29-1 | - | TGCAGCGTTGAAGAGGGCAGGGCTGGCTACACCTTC | CSVEEGRAGYTF
TRBJ2-2 | - | TRBV11-3 | TRBD2 | TGTGCCAGCAGCTTAGTTGTACTAGCGGGGAAGTACACCGGGGAGCTGTTTTTT | CASSLVVLAGKYTGELFF
TRBJ1-1 | - | TRBV4-1 | TRBD1 | TGCGCCAGCAGCACCGGGACAGCTTTTACGGAAGCTTTCTTT | CASSTGTAFTEAFF
TRBJ1-6 | - | TRBV2 | - | TGTGCCAGCAGTGAGCGACAGCCCTCCTATAATTCACCCCTCCACTTT | CASSERQPSYNSPLHF
TRBJ1-2 | - | TRBV4-3 | TRBD1 | TGCGCCAGCAGCCAAGATGAGACAGGGGACTATGGCTACACCTTC | CASSQDETGDYGYTF
TRBJ2-1 | - | TRBV28 | TRBD1 | TGTGCCAGCAGTCCCCCGACAGGGGAAGGAAATGAGCAGTTCTTC | CASSPPTGEGNEQFF
TRBJ2-1 | - | TRBV3-1/TRBV3-2 | TRBD2 | TGTGCCAGCAGCCAGGCTCTAGCGGCCTACAATGAGCAGTTCTTC | CASSQALAAYNEQFF
TRBJ2-1 | - | TRBV9 | TRBD2 | TGTGCCAGCAGCGTAGGCCTAGCGGGAGGGCCCCATGAGCAGTTCTTC | CASSVGLAGGPHEQFF
TRBJ2-3 | - | TRBV24-1 | TRBD2 | TGTGCCACCAGTGATGTAACGGGACTAGCGGGAAGAGATACGCAGTATTTT | CATSDVTGLAGRDTQYF
TRBJ2-1 | once | TRBV14 | - | TGTGCCAGCAGCCTCCGGTTCCACGGGCAGTTCTTC | CASSLRFHGQFF
TRBJ2-6 | - | TRBV27 | - | TGTGCCAGCAGTCCGCAGACTGAGGCCAACGTCCTGACTTTC | CASSPQTEANVLTF
TRBJ1-6 | - | TRBV5-4 | - | TGTGCCAGCAGCTTGGACCCTGCGAATTCACCCCTCCACTTT | CASSLDPANSPLHF
TRBJ2-1 | - | TRBV10-3 | TRBD2 | TGTGCCACGACTAGCGGGGGGGCAAATGAGCAGTTCTTC | CATTSGGANEQFF
TRBJ1-3 | - | TRBV11-2 | - | TGTGCCAGCAGCCCAGCGGGACGGTACTCTGGAAACACCATATATTTT | CASSPAGRYSGNTIYF